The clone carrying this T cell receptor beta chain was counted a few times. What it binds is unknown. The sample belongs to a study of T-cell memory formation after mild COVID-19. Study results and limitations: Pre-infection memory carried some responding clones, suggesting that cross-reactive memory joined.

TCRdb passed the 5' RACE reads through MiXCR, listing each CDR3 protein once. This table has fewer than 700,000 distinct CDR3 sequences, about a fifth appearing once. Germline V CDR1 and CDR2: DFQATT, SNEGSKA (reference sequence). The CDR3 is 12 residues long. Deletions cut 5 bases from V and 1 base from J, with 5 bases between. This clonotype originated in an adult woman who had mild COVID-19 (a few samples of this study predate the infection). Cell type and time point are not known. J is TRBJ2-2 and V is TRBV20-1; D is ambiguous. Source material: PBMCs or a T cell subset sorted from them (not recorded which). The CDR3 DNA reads TGCAGTGCTCCCGAGAACACCGGGGAGCTGTTTTTT. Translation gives CSAPENTGELFF.